These 6 T cell receptor beta chains came from one sample sequenced in a study of T cell responses to AZD1222 COVID-19 vaccine. TCRdb's copy holds only in-frame clones and misses some; the assay was immunoSEQ multiplex PCR. The table has 150,000 to 200,000 clones, 90% seen once; the top ten hold 5% to 7%. Sequenced here: peripheral blood, sampled on day 0 of AZD1222 vaccination. These receptor sequences come from an adult in good health.

The chain employs TRBV6-5 and TRBJ1-1; the match to TRBD1 covers 7 bases. This CDR3 contains 13 residues. From germline, CDR1 is MNHEY and CDR2 SVGAGI. V lost 1 base, J lost 11 bases, and 7 bases stayed unmatched. CDR3 region: CASSYFTTGQAFF. The CDR3 DNA reads TGTGCCAGCAGTTACTTCACGACAGGGCAGGCTTTCTTT.

J is TRBJ2-2 and V is TRBV30, with D possibly matching TRBD2 (6 bases). The CDR3 runs to 14 residues. Trimming cost V 5 bases and J 0 bases, with 10 bases left between them. CDR1 and CDR2 from the germline V gene are GTSNPN and SVGIG (reference sequence). This chain's CDR3 is CAWGGTANTGELFF. The CDR3 nucleotides read TGTGCCTGGGGCGGGACGGCGAACACCGGGGAGCTGTTTTTT.

The V gene is TRBV7-2, the J gene TRBJ2-2; 10 positions agree with TRBD2. The J segment lost 6 bases and the V segment lost 1 base, leaving 8 bases of the junction unmatched. Germline values: CDR1 SGHTA, CDR2 FQGNSA. This CDR3 has 17 amino acids. The CDR3 DNA reads TGTGCCAGCAGCTTAGGCCCCAGCGGGGGGGCATCCGGGGAGCTGTTTTTT. Translated: CASSLGPSGGASGELFF.

Only one count was recorded for this clone. The V gene is TRBV19, the J gene TRBJ1-2; TRBD1 matches 7 bases. V gave up 4 bases and J gave up 4 bases; unmatched junction bases: 6. Per germline, CDR1 LNHDA and CDR2 SQIVND (reference sequence). The CDR3 length is 14 residues. CDR3 DNA: TGTGCCAGTAGTAAAACGACAGGGTTCTATGGCTACACCTTC. Its translation: CASSKTTGFYGYTF.

This chain joins TRBV11-2 and TRBJ1-2, with 12 bases identical to TRBD1. This CDR3 contains 16 residues. With V trimmed by 5 bases and J by 4 bases, 8 bases remained unmatched. Germline CDR1 SGHAT, CDR2 FQNNGV. CDR3 nucleotide sequence: TGTGCCAGCAGCCCCCGGGACAGGGGGCCTGGCTATGGCTACACCTTC. This encodes CASSPRDRGPGYGYTF.

V is TRBV2 and J is TRBJ2-1; 11 bases map to TRBD2. CDR1 and CDR2 from the germline V gene are SNHLY and FYNNEI. With 1 base clipped from V and 12 bases from J, the junction kept 14 bases outside the gene matches. The CDR3 runs 17 residues. CDR3 amino acids: CASSEVRLAGNPRGQFF. The DNA of the CDR3 is TGTGCCAGCAGTGAAGTCAGACTAGCGGGGAACCCTAGGGGGCAGTTCTTC.